This TCR beta chain was sequenced for a study of OX40 agonist ivuxolimab in advanced cancers. About the study: From about 23 to 85 years was the age range, with a mean of around 56 years, and about 78% were male.

This clone has a handful of counts. The antigen is unknown. This CDR3 comprises 11 residues. Trimming took off 3 bases at V and 5 bases at J, with 6 bases between the two ends. Per the germline V gene, CDR1 is SGHKS and CDR2 is YYEKEE (reference sequence). The study's findings and limits: In CD8+ T cells, expanded clones were on average more numerous than in CD4+. Among the least clonally expanded were partial responders at 0.1-3.0 mg/kg.

The method was immunoSEQ multiplex PCR; TCRdb's version includes in-frame clones alone and lacks a portion of them. The table lists 35,000 to 45,000 clones, around 80% of them singletons, with around 18% in the top ten. With baseline, cycle 4 day 1, and cycle 7 day 1 as timepoints, blood was sampled. Sequencing used CD4+ or CD8+ T cells sorted from blood, obtained in a trial of the OX40 agonist ivuxolimab. The sequence came from an adult with an advanced solid tumor such as melanoma, head and neck, liver or kidney cancer. The chain couples TRBV5-5 to TRBJ2-7; unclear D gene. The CDR3 loop is CASSYNDEQYF. The CDR3 DNA reads TGTGCCAGCAGCTACAATGACGAGCAGTACTTC.